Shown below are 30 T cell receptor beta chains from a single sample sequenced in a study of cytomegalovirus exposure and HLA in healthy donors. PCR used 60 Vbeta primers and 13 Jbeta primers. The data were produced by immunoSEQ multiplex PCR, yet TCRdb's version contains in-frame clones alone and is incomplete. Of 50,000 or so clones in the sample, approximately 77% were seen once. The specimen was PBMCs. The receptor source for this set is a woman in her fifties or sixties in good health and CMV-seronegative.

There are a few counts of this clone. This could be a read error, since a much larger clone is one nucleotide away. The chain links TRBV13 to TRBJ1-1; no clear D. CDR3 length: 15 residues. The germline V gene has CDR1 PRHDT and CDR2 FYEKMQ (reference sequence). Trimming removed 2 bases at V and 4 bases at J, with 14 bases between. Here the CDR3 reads CASSLRRALSTEAFF. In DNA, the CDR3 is TGTGCCAGCAGCTTACGGCGGGCACTGAGCACTGAAGCTTTCTTT. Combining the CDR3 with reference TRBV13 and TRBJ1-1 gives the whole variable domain AAGVIQSPRHLIKEKRETATLKCYPIPRHDTVYWYQQGPGQDPQFLISFYEKMQSDKGSIPDRFSAQQFSDYHSELNMSSLELGDSALYFCASSLRRALSTEAFFGQGTRLTVV.

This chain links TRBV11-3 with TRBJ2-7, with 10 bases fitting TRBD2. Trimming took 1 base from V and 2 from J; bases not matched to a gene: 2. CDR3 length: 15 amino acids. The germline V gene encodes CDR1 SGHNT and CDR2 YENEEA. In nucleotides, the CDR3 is TGTGCCAGCAGCTTAGGAGCGGGGGGGCCCTACGAGCAGTACTTC. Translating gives CASSLGAGGPYEQYF.

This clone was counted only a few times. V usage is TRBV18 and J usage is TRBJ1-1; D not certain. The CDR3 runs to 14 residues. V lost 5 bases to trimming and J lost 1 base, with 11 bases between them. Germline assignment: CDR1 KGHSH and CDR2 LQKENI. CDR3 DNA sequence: TGTGCCAGCTCAACCCGAGGAGAGAACACTGAAGCTTTCTTT. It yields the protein CASSTRGENTEAFF.

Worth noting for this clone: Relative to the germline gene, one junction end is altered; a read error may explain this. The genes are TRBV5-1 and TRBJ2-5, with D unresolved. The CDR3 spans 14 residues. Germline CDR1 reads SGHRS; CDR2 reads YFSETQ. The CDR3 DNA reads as TGCGCCAGCGGCTTGGATGGCAGGCAAGAGACCCAGTACTTC. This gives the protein CASGLDGRQETQYF. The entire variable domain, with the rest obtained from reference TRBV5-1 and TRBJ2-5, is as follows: KAGVTQTPRYLIKTRGQQVTLSCSPISGHRSVSWYQQTPGQGLQFLFEYFSETQRNKGNFPGRFSGRQFSNSRSEMNVSTLELGDSALYLCASGLDGRQETQYFGPGTRLLVL.

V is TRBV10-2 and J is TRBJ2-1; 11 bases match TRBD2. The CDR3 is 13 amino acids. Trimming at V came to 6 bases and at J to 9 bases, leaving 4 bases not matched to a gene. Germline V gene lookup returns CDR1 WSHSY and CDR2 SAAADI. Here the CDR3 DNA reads TGCGCCAGCAGGGTAGCGGGAGGGATTGAGCAGTTCTTC. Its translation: CASRVAGGIEQFF.

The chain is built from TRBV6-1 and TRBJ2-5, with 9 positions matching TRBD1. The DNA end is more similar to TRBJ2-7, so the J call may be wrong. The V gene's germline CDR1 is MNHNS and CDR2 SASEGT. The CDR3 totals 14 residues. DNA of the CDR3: TGTGCCAGCAGGTCCGGGACAGGGAGCGACGAGCAGTACTTC. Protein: CASRSGTGSDEQYF.

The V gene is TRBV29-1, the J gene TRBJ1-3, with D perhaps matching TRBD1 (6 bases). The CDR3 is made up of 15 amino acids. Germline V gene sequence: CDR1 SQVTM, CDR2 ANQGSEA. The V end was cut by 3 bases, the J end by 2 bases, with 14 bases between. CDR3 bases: TGCAGCGTTGAGAAGGCGGGGGGCCCTGGAAACACCATATATTTT. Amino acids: CSVEKAGGPGNTIYF.

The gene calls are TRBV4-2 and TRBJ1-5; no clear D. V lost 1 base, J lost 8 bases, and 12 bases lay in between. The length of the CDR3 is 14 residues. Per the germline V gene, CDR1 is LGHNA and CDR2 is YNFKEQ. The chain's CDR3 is CASSQVGITEPQHF. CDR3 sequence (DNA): TGTGCCAGCAGCCAAGTTGGCATCACCGAGCCCCAGCATTTT.

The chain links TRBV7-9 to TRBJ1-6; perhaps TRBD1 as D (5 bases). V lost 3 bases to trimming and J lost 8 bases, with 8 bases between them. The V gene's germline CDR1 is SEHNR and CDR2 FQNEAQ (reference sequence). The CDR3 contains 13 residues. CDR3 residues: CASSFIGDSPLHF. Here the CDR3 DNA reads TGTGCCAGCAGCTTTATAGGGGATTCACCCCTCCACTTT.

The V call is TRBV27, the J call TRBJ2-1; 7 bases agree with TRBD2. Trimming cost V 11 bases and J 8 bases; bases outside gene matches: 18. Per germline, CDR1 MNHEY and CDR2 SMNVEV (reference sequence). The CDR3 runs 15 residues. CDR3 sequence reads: CAAPREAGLVYEQFF. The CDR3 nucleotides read TGTGCCGCCCCCCGGGAGGCAGGGTTAGTCTATGAGCAGTTCTTC.

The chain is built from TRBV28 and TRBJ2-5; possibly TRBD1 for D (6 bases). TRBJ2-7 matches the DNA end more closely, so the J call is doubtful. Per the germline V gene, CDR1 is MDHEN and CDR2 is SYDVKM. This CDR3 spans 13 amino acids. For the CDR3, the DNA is TGTGCCAGCACCGAGGGACAATCCTACGAGCAGTACTTC. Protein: CASTEGQSYEQYF.

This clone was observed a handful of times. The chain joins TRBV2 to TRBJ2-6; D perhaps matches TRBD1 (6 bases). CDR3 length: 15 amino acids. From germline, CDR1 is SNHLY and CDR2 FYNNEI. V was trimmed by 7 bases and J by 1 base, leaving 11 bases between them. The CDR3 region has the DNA TGTGCCAGCATCGAAACAGGGTCTGGGGCCAACGTCCTGACTTTC. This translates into CASIETGSGANVLTF.

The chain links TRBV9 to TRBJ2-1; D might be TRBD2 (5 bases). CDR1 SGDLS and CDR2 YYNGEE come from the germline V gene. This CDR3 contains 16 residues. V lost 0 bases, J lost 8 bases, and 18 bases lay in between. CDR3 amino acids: CASSVGLAKLWDEQFF. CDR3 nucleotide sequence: TGTGCCAGCAGCGTAGGGCTAGCCAAACTCTGGGATGAGCAGTTCTTC.

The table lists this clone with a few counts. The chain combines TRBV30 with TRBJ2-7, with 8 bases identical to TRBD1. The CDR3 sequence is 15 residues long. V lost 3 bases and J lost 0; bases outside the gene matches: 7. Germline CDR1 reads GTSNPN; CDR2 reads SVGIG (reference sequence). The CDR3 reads CAWSGWGQVSYEQYF. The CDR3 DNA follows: TGTGCCTGGAGCGGCTGGGGACAGGTCTCCTACGAGCAGTACTTC.

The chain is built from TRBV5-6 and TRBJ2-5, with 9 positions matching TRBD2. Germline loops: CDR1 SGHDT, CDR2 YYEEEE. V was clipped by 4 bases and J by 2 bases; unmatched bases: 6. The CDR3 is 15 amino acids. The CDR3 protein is CASSPLAGVQETQYF. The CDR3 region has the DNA TGTGCCAGCAGCCCATTAGCGGGGGTGCAAGAGACCCAGTACTTC.

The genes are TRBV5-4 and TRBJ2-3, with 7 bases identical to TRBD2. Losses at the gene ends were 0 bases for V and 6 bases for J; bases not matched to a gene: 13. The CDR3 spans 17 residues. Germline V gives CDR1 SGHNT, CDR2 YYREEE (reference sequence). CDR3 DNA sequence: TGTGCCAGCAGCTTGGTGGGGGGGACTACCATCGCGGATACGCAGTATTTT. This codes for CASSLVGGTTIADTQYF.

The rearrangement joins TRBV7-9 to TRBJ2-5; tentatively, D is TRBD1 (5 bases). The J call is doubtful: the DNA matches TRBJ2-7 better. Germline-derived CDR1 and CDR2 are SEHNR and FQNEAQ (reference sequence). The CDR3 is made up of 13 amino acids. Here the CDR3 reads CASSLAGSNEQYF. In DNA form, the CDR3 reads TGTGCCAGCAGCTTGGCAGGGTCAAACGAGCAGTACTTC.

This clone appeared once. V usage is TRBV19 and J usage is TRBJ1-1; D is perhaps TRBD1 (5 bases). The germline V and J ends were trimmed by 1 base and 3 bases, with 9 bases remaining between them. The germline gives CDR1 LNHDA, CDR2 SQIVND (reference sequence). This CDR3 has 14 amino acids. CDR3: CASSIGEGYTEAFF. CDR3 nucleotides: TGTGCCAGTAGTATAGGGGAGGGGTACACTGAAGCTTTCTTT.

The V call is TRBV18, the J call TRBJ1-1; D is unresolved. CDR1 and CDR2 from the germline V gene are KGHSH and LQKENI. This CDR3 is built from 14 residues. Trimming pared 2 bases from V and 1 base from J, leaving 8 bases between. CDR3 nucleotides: TGTGCCAGCTCACCATCCCAATCGAACACTGAAGCTTTCTTT. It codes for CASSPSQSNTEAFF.

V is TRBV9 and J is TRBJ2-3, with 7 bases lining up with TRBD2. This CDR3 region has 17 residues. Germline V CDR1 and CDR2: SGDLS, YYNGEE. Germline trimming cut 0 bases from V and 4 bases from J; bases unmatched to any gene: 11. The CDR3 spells CASSVVGSGTTPDTQYF. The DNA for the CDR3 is TGTGCCAGCAGCGTAGTCGGCTCCGGGACTACCCCAGATACGCAGTATTTT.

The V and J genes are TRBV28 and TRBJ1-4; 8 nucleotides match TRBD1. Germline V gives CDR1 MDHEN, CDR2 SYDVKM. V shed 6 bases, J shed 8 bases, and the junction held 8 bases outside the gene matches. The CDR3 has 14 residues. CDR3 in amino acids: CASSSTGVWEKLFF. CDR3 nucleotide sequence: TGTGCCAGCAGCTCGACAGGGGTTTGGGAAAAACTGTTTTTT.

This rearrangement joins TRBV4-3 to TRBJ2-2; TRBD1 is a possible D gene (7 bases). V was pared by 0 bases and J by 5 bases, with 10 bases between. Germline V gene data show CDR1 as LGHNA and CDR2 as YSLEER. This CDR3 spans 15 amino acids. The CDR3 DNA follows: TGCGCCAGCAGCCAAGAACCAGGGGGGACCGGGGAGCTGTTTTTT. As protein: CASSQEPGGTGELFF.

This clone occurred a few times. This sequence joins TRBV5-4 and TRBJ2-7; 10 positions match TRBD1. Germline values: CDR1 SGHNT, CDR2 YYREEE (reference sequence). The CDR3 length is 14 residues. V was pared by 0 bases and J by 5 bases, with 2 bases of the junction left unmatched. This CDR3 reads CASSLGDRGHEQYF. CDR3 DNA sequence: TGTGCCAGCAGCTTGGGGGACAGGGGCCACGAGCAGTACTTC. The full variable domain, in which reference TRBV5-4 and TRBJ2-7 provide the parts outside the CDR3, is ETGVTQSPTHLIKTRGQQVTLRCSSQSGHNTVSWYQQALGQGPQFIFQYYREEENGRGNFPPRFSGLQFPNYSSELNVNALELDDSALYLCASSLGDRGHEQYFGPGTRLTVT.

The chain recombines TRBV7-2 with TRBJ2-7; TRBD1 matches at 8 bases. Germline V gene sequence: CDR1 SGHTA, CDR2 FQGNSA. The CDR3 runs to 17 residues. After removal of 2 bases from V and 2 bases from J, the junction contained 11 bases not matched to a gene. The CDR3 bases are TGTGCCAGCAGCTTAAGCTCATCCGGGACAGGAACCTACGAGCAGTACTTC. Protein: CASSLSSSGTGTYEQYF.

CDR3: CASSQPREVGLGTDTQYF. CDR3 DNA sequence: TGTGCCAGCAGCCAACCCCGGGAGGTGGGGCTCGGCACAGATACGCAGTATTTT. This chain joins TRBV14 and TRBJ2-3, with 7 nucleotides matching TRBD2. Unmatched junction bases numbered 12, after V lost 2 bases and J lost 1 base. The CDR3 totals 18 residues. Germline values: CDR1 SGHDN, CDR2 FVKESK.

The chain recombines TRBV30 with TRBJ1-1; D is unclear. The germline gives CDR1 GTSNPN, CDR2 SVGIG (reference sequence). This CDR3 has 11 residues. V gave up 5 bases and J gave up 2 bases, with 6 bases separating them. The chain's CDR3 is CAWGLNTEAFF. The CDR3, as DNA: TGTGCCTGGGGCTTAAACACTGAAGCTTTCTTT.

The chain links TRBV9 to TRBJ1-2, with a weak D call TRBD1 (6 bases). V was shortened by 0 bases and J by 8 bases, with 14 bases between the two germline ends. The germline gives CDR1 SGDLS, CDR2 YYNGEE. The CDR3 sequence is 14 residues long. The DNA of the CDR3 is TGTGCCAGCAGCGTAGATCGGGGGGCGGAAGGCTACACCTTC. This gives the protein CASSVDRGAEGYTF.

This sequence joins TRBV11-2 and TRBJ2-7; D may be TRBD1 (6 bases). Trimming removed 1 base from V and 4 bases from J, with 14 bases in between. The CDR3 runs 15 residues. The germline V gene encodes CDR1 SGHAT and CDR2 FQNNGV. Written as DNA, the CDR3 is TGTGCCAGCAGCTTAGCTCGGTCAGGGGTGTACGAGCAGTACTTC. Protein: CASSLARSGVYEQYF.

In nucleotides, the CDR3 is TGTGCCAGCAGCCCGACAGGGAATTATGGCTACACCTTC. Its translation: CASSPTGNYGYTF. V is TRBV7-2 and J is TRBJ1-2; TRBD1 agrees at 7 bases. The CDR3 covers 13 residues. Unmatched junction bases numbered 5, after V lost 5 bases and J lost 5 bases. The germline gives CDR1 SGHTA, CDR2 FQGNSA.

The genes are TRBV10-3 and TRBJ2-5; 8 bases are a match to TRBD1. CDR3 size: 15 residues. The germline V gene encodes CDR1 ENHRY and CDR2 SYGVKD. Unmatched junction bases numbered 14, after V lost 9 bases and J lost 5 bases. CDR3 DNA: TGTGCCATTCAGATCACCAGGGGGCGCGATGAGACCCAGTACTTC. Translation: CAIQITRGRDETQYF.